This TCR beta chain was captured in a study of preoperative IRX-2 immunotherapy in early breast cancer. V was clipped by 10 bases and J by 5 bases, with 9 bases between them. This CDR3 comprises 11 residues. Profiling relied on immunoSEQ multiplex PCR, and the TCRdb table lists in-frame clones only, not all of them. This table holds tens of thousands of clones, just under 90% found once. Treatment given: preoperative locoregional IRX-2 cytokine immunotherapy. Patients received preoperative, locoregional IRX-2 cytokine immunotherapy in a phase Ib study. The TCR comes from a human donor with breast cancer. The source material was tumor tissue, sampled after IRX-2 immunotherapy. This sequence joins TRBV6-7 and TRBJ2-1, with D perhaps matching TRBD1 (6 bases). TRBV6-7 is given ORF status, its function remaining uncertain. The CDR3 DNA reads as TGTGCCACCCAGGGGAACAATGAGCAGTTCTTC. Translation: CATQGNNEQFF.